Many counts were recorded for the clone carrying this T cell receptor (beta chain). The antigen is not known. Sequencing targeted expressed TCRB transcripts, as all isolated RNA had been reverse transcribed. Clones were read by immunoSEQ multiplex PCR, and TCRdb kept only the in-frame ones, dropping some. This table holds 300,000 to 350,000 clones, less than 9.5% found once. This entry comes from a study of beta chain features in type 1 diabetes. The study, taken as a whole, reports: Sampled from patients, naive, central memory and Treg TCRB repertoires appeared more similar than those sampled from healthy donors.

Staining for CD45RO/CCR7/CD25/CD127/CD95/CD27 allowed sorting of CD4+ naive, central memory, regulatory and stem cell-like memory cells. The germline V gene encodes CDR1 SGDLS and CDR2 YYNGEE. This CDR3 is 15 amino acids long. Losses at the gene ends were 0 bases for V and 2 bases for J; bases not matched to a gene: 4. This receptor was taken from a young woman in good health. Sequencing was done on a sample of central memory CD4+ T cells from blood. The rearrangement joins TRBV9 to TRBJ1-1, with 7 positions matching TRBD1. The CDR3 loop is CASSVGGTANTEAFF. CDR3 bases: TGTGCCAGCAGCGTAGGGGGGACAGCAAACACTGAAGCTTTCTTT. Based on the CDR3 plus reference TRBV9 and TRBJ1-1, the full variable domain is DSGVTQTPKHLITATGQRVTLRCSPRSGDLSVYWYQQSLDQGLQFLIQYYNGEERAKGNILERFSAQQFPDLHSELNLSSLELGDSALYFCASSVGGTANTEAFFGQGTRLTVV.